The rows below give T cell receptor beta chains drawn from one sample of a study of immune evolution from preneoplasia to lung adenocarcinoma. The assay was immunoSEQ multiplex PCR, and TCRdb's table has in-frame clones only and misses some. In the table there are about 16,000 clones, around nine tenths of which are singletons. Sequenced material: FFPE invasive lung adenocarcinoma tissue. These receptors were collected from a person aged 70 to 85 with invasive lung adenocarcinoma. Each CDR3 is given with its conserved first and last residue.

v_call,j_call,cdr3_aa
TRBV28,TRBJ2-6,CASSSDFRVSGANVLTF
TRBV7-2,TRBJ2-7,CASSLVSVAEQYF
TRBV6-1,TRBJ2-1,CASSETGGSYNEQFF
TRBV2,TRBJ1-1,CASALTGNTEAFF
TRBV10-2,TRBJ1-2,CASRVGIYSYGYTF
TRBV6-4,TRBJ1-1,CASSDSAGLNTEAFF
TRBV5-1,TRBJ2-2,CASSLQDTGELFF
TRBV7-9,TRBJ2-3,CASSPPLARNTDTQYF
TRBV2,TRBJ1-3,CASRGQGRSGNTIYF
TRBV2,TRBJ1-5,CASRTGPSNQPQHF
TRBV30,TRBJ1-1,CAWRGDRDTEAFF
TRBV27,TRBJ2-7,CASSSPRGGLYEQYF
TRBV5-8,TRBJ1-3,CASSLESSGGNTIYF
TRBV7-9,TRBJ2-7,CASSAGLGHEQYF
TRBV28,TRBJ1-2,CASSPPGRGYGYTF
TRBV9,TRBJ1-1,CASSVGKTGGTEAFF
TRBV7-9,TRBJ2-7,CASSRGTYEQYF
TRBV27,TRBJ2-1,CASSFGGGTYNEQFF
TRBV18,TRBJ1-4,CASSPTVNEKLFF
TRBV28,TRBJ2-1,CASSLQGPGNEQFF
TRBV27,TRBJ2-3,CASAHGETDTQYF
TRBV9,TRBJ2-2,CASSVEGLGTGELFF
TRBV14,TRBJ1-2,CASSPTGVDYGYTF